Here is one T cell receptor (beta chain) with its context. These data originate in a study of control samples from healthy donors and cancer patients. Germline lookup yields CDR1 SQVTM and CDR2 ANQGSEA. The V end was cut by 4 bases, the J end by 1 base, with 11 bases between. The CDR3 totals 13 residues. The table came from immunoSEQ multiplex PCR; TCRdb's copy has only in-frame clones and leaves some out. The data contain some 130,000 clones, 75% to 90% of them seen just once; the ten biggest clones take up about 9%. This TCR derives from a woman aged 30 to 39 in good health. This chain uses TRBV29-1 with TRBJ2-7; no firm D call. Sequencing was done on a sample of blood. The CDR3 reads CSVGVEGSYEQYF. The DNA for the CDR3 is TGCAGCGTTGGGGTGGAAGGGTCCTACGAGCAGTACTTC.